The 5 T cell receptor beta chains given below trace back to one sample, sequenced in a study of CD8+ T cells in alopecia areata. Treatment of the sample: oral pan-JAK inhibitor, 5-10 mg twice daily. It was cDNA, reverse transcribed from extracted RNA, that served as the sequencing template. Produced via immunoSEQ multiplex PCR; TCRdb's table is partial and in-frame only. This sample yields 150,000 to 200,000 clones, of which 60% to 75% are seen a single time; approximately 14% belongs to the top ten. The specimen was CD4+ T cells sorted from blood, collected at week 24, from a patient treated with tofacitinib. The receptors were sampled from a human donor with alopecia areata.

This clone has just a few counts. This chain links TRBV23-1 with TRBJ2-2, with 7 positions matching TRBD1. TRBV23-1 is designated an ORF whose function remains uncertain. Trimming took 5 bases from V and 5 from J; bases not matched to a gene: 11. This CDR3 region has 16 residues. The CDR3 region has the DNA TGCGCCAGCAGTACAATAGGGGGCCCGAGGACCGGGGAGCTGTTTTTT. Its translation is CASSTIGGPRTGELFF.

The chain employs TRBV5-6 and TRBJ2-5; D unresolved. The CDR3 has 14 amino acids. The V and J ends lost 4 bases and 5 bases respectively, with 15 bases between them. From germline, CDR1 is SGHDT and CDR2 YYEEEE. The CDR3 sequence is CASSPRPGWETQYF. CDR3 nucleotide sequence: TGTGCCAGCAGCCCGAGACCCGGGTGGGAGACCCAGTACTTC.

The chain carries TRBV13 and TRBJ2-7; 8 bases are a match to TRBD1. The CDR3 has 15 residues. The germline V gene encodes CDR1 PRHDT and CDR2 FYEKMQ (reference sequence). Losses at the gene ends were 0 bases for V and 2 bases for J; bases not matched to a gene: 3. The CDR3 protein is CASSLGTGVPYEQYF. The CDR3 region has the DNA TGTGCCAGCAGCTTAGGGACAGGGGTCCCCTACGAGCAGTACTTC.

J is TRBJ1-6 and V is TRBV30; no firm D call. The germline CDR1 and CDR2 sequences are GTSNPN and SVGIG (reference sequence). V lost 1 base and J 10 bases, leaving 17 bases between the germline ends. The CDR3 consists of 15 residues. CDR3 sequence reads: CAWSEPGSLKSPLHF. CDR3 coding DNA: TGTGCCTGGAGTGAGCCGGGGAGCCTTAAATCACCCCTCCACTTT.

V usage is TRBV7-3 and J usage is TRBJ1-2, with a tentative D call TRBD1 (5 bases). The CDR3 runs 13 residues. Germline CDR1 is SGHTA and CDR2 is FQGTGA. V lost 0 bases and J 8 bases, leaving 10 bases between the germline ends. The CDR3 loop reads CASSLTQGGGYTF. CDR3 DNA: TGTGCCAGCAGCTTAACCCAGGGAGGGGGCTACACCTTC.